The rows below give T cell receptor beta chains drawn from one sample of a study of OX40 agonist ivuxolimab in advanced cancers. This table comes from immunoSEQ multiplex PCR, and its TCRdb copy is limited to in-frame clones, with some not included. The repertoire holds about 110,000 clones, roughly 90% seen once, with under 0.85% in the top ten. Specimen: CD4+ or CD8+ T cells sorted from blood, collected in a trial of the OX40 agonist ivuxolimab. These receptors all stem from an adult with an advanced solid tumor such as melanoma, head and neck, liver or kidney cancer. Each CDR3 is given with its conserved first and last residue. D genes are given only for firm matches. Not all rows give a size; the values are once, few, many and, for expanded clones, a class.

TRBJ2-3	TRBD2	TRBV19	.	CASSIVLAGADTQYF	TGTGCCAGTAGTATAGTTCTAGCGGGTGCAGATACGCAGTATTTT
TRBJ2-5	.	TRBV19	.	CASSIGEETQYF	TGTGCCAGTAGTATAGGGGAAGAGACCCAGTACTTC
TRBJ2-3	.	TRBV6-1	.	CASSETAGRTDTQYF	TGTGCCAGCAGTGAAACTGCGGGGCGCACAGATACGCAGTATTTT
TRBJ1-2	.	TRBV19	.	CASNQGSSYGYTF	TGTGCCAGTAATCAGGGGAGCTCCTATGGCTACACCTTC
TRBJ1-5	TRBD1	TRBV30	.	CASGQGGSPHQPQHF	TGTGCCTCGGGACAGGGCGGTTCGCCGCATCAGCCCCAGCATTTT
TRBJ2-1	TRBD2	TRBV7-3	.	CASSAGVSYNEQFF	TGTGCCAGCAGCGCGGGGGTCTCCTACAATGAGCAGTTCTTC
TRBJ1-2	TRBD1	TRBV6-6	.	CASSSQGTGVGYTF	TGTGCCAGCAGCTCCCAGGGGACAGGGGTAGGCTACACCTTC
TRBJ2-7	.	TRBV6-5	.	CASKQVGAYEQYF	TGTGCCAGCAAGCAGGTTGGGGCCTACGAGCAGTACTTC
TRBJ2-2	.	TRBV9	.	CASSVGSGLNTGELFF	TGTGCCAGCAGCGTAGGTTCAGGGCTAAACACCGGGGAGCTGTTTTTT
TRBJ2-3	.	TRBV2	.	CASSPGLSTDTQYF	TGTGCCAGCTCCCCGGGGCTAAGCACAGATACGCAGTATTTT
TRBJ2-2	.	TRBV7-6	.	CASSSSASFTGELFF	TGTGCCAGCAGCTCGTCGGCTAGCTTTACGGGGGAGCTGTTTTTT
TRBJ2-7	.	TRBV30	.	CAWSVKHEQYF	TGTGCCTGGAGTGTCAAGCACGAGCAGTACTTC
TRBJ1-2	.	TRBV15	.	CATSRGAREGGSPPKNF	TGTGCCACCAGCAGAGGGGCGCGGGAAGGAGGTTCGCCCCCAAAGAATTTC
TRBJ2-1	TRBD1	TRBV19	.	CASRDRGRDEQFF	TGTGCCTCGAGGGACAGGGGGCGGGATGAGCAGTTCTTC
TRBJ2-4	TRBD1	TRBV30	.	CAWSPRGTGPKNIQYF	TGTGCCTGGAGCCCAAGAGGGACAGGGCCTAAAAACATTCAGTACTTC
TRBJ2-5	.	TRBV11-2	.	CASTPQYRGGETQYF	TGTGCCAGCACCCCGCAATACAGAGGGGGGGAGACCCAGTACTTC
TRBJ1-1	TRBD1	TRBV18	.	CASSRYRGNTEAFF	TGTGCCAGCTCACGGTACAGGGGTAACACTGAAGCTTTCTTT
TRBJ2-7	TRBD2	TRBV29-1	.	CSVEDPFAGGNEQYF	TGCAGCGTTGAAGATCCATTCGCGGGGGGCAACGAGCAGTACTTC
TRBJ1-5	TRBD1	TRBV18	.	CASSEGQGGQPQHF	TGTGCCAGCTCAGAAGGACAGGGGGGTCAGCCCCAGCATTTT
TRBJ1-2	.	TRBV4-2	once	CASSQDESRRVDGYTF	TGTGCCAGCAGCCAAGATGAATCCCGGAGGGTTGACGGCTACACCTTC
TRBJ1-4	.	TRBV18	.	CASSPPNFDPFEKLFF	TGTGCCAGCTCACCCCCAAATTTCGACCCTTTCGAAAAACTGTTTTTT
TRBJ1-1	.	TRBV7-3	once	CASSYSPDRDTEAFF	TGTGCCAGCAGCTACTCGCCGGACAGAGACACTGAAGCTTTCTTT
TRBJ1-1	TRBD1	TRBV6-1	.	CASSEGTGGRGTEAFF	TGTGCCAGCAGTGAAGGGACAGGGGGCAGGGGGACTGAAGCTTTCTTT
TRBJ1-2	TRBD1	TRBV14	once	CASSQEGRGLTF	TGTGCCAGCAGCCAAGAGGGCAGGGGGCTCACCTTC
TRBJ2-3	.	TRBV5-8	once	CASSLAQGIARLDTQYF	TGTGCCAGCAGCTTGGCCCAAGGGATCGCACGTCTAGATACGCAGTATTTT
TRBJ2-5	TRBD1	TRBV30	.	CACQVQGRAWETQYF	TGTGCCTGCCAAGTACAGGGGCGAGCGTGGGAGACCCAGTACTTC
TRBJ2-5	.	TRBV6-1	.	CASSELAETQYF	TGTGCCAGCAGTGAATTAGCAGAGACCCAGTACTTC
TRBJ2-7	TRBD1	TRBV11-2	.	CASSEGDSYEQYF	TGTGCCAGCAGCGAGGGGGACAGTTACGAGCAGTACTTC
TRBJ2-2	.	TRBV11-2	once	CASSLSQGGAGELFF	TGTGCCAGCAGCTTAAGTCAGGGCGGCGCCGGGGAGCTGTTTTTT
TRBJ2-7	.	TRBV5-1	.	CASSSGTGSYEQYF	TGCGCCAGCAGCTCCGGGACGGGCTCCTACGAGCAGTACTTC
TRBJ2-7	TRBD2	TRBV11-3	.	CASSSRLAAAGGEQYF	TGTGCCAGCAGCTCTAGACTAGCGGCCGCTGGGGGGGAGCAGTACTTC
TRBJ2-5	.	TRBV7-9	.	CASSLVGSLLEETQYF	TGTGCCAGCAGCTTAGTTGGCTCCCTATTAGAAGAGACCCAGTACTTC
TRBJ2-3	TRBD2	TRBV2	.	CASSAGTSVTDTQYF	TGTGCCAGCAGCGCCGGGACTAGCGTCACAGATACGCAGTATTTT
TRBJ2-7	TRBD1	TRBV6-1	.	CASSDRGAPYEQYF	TGTGCCAGCAGCGACAGGGGGGCCCCCTACGAGCAGTACTTC
TRBJ1-1	.	TRBV19	once	CASKQGNTEAFF	TGTGCCAGTAAACAGGGAAACACTGAAGCTTTCTTT
TRBJ2-7	TRBD1	TRBV19	.	CATSGTGAFEQYF	TGTGCCACCTCCGGGACAGGGGCCTTCGAGCAGTACTTC
TRBJ2-5	.	TRBV11-2	.	CASSLEQQETQYF	TGTGCCAGCAGCTTAGAACAGCAAGAGACCCAGTACTTC
TRBJ2-1	.	TRBV5-4	.	CASSSLVYNEQFF	TGTGCCAGCAGCAGCCTGGTCTACAATGAGCAGTTCTTC
TRBJ2-7	TRBD2	TRBV5-4	.	CASSLQGTSAEQYF	TGTGCCAGCAGCTTGCAGGGGACTAGCGCTGAGCAGTACTTC
TRBJ2-1	.	TRBV30	.	CAWSVVHNEQFF	TGTGCCTGGAGTGTCGTCCACAATGAGCAGTTCTTC
TRBJ2-5	TRBD1	TRBV29-1	.	CSASRAGQVGETQYF	TGCAGCGCGAGCCGTGCTGGACAGGTCGGAGAGACCCAGTACTTC
TRBJ2-5	.	TRBV2	.	CASSETRSAAGAAQYF	TGTGCCAGCAGTGAGACCAGGTCCGCGGCGGGGGCGGCCCAGTACTTC
TRBJ2-1	.	TRBV6-4	.	CASTWLAIPNEQFF	TGTGCCAGCACTTGGCTAGCAATACCCAATGAGCAGTTCTTC
TRBJ1-4	TRBD1	TRBV19	.	CASSPGTVATNEKLFF	TGTGCCAGTAGTCCCGGGACAGTTGCAACTAATGAAAAACTGTTTTTT
TRBJ2-3	.	TRBV9	.	CASSVAALSTDTQYF	TGTGCCAGCAGCGTAGCGGCCCTAAGCACAGATACGCAGTATTTT
TRBJ1-3	.	TRBV6-5	.	CASSSYDSSGNTIYF	TGTGCCAGCAGTTCCTACGACAGCTCTGGAAACACCATATATTTT
TRBJ1-2	TRBD1	TRBV11-2	.	CASSFGDRGNGYTF	TGTGCCAGCAGCTTTGGGGACAGGGGTAATGGCTACACCTTC
TRBJ1-5	.	TRBV7-9	.	CASSLSGREGYQHF	TGTGCCAGCAGCTTATCGGGCCGTGAAGGATACCAGCATTTT